Listed here are 3 T cell receptor beta chains from one sample, sequenced in a study of T cell responses to AZD1222 COVID-19 vaccine. Clones were sequenced by immunoSEQ multiplex PCR, and TCRdb holds only the in-frame ones, with some missing. The sample records approximately 67,000 clones, around four fifths being singletons. The sample in question was peripheral blood, obtained on day 0 of AZD1222 vaccination. The source is an adult in good health.

This clone was recorded once. The V and J genes are TRBV7-2 and TRBJ2-7; 11 nucleotides align to TRBD2. Germline loops: CDR1 SGHTA, CDR2 FQGNSA. With V trimmed by 3 bases and J by 0 bases, 7 bases remained unmatched. The CDR3 covers 17 residues. CDR3 residues: CASSLASGGPSSYEQYF. CDR3 coding DNA: TGTGCCAGCAGCTTGGCTAGCGGGGGGCCAAGCTCCTACGAGCAGTACTTC.

J is TRBJ1-2 and V is TRBV2; unclear D gene. Germline CDR1 and CDR2: SNHLY and FYNNEI. V was clipped by 6 bases and J by 2 bases, with 13 bases between them. CDR3 size: 14 residues. DNA for the CDR3: TGTGCCAGCAGCGTACTGACTGCAAACTATGGCTACACCTTC. Residues: CASSVLTANYGYTF. Variable domain in full (rest from reference TRBV2 and TRBJ1-2): EPEVTQTPSHQVTQMGQEVILRCVPISNHLYFYWYRQILGQKVEFLVSFYNNEISEKSEIFDDQFSVERPDGSNFTLKIRSTKLEDSAMYFCASSVLTANYGYTFGSGTRLTVV.

Only one count was recorded for this clone. The chain has TRBV7-9 and TRBJ1-6, with D unresolved. This CDR3 has 15 residues. The V end was cut by 5 bases, the J end by 7 bases, with 15 bases between. Germline loops: CDR1 SEHNR, CDR2 FQNEAQ (reference sequence). The CDR3 DNA is TGTGCCAGCAGCCAAATCAGCCACACGAATTCACCCCTCCACTTT. It yields the protein CASSQISHTNSPLHF.